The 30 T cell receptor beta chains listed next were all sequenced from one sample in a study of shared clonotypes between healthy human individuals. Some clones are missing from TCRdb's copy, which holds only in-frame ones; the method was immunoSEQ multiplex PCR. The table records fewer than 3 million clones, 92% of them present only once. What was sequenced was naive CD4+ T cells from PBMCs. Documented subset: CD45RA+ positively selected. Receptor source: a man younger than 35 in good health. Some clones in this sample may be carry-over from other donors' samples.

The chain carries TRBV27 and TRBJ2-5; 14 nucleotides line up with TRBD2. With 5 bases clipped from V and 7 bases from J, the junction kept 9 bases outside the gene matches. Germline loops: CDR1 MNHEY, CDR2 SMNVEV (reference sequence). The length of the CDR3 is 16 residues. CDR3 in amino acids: CASSPPGLAGVGTQYF. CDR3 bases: TGTGCCAGCAGTCCCCCGGGACTAGCGGGAGTAGGGACCCAGTACTTC.

CDR3 DNA: TGCGCCAGCAGCCTGACAGAAGATACGCAGTATTTT. This gives the protein CASSLTEDTQYF. This rearrangement joins TRBV5-1 to TRBJ2-3; D perhaps matches TRBD1 (5 bases). Per the germline V gene, CDR1 is SGHRS and CDR2 is YFSETQ. The CDR3 runs to 12 residues. V lost 4 bases, J lost 5 bases, and 8 bases lay in between.

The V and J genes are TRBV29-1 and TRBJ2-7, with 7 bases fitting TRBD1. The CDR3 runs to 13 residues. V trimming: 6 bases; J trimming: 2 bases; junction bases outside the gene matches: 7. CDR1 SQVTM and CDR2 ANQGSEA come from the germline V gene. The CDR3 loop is CSVFRGGTYEQYF. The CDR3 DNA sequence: TGCAGCGTCTTTCGAGGGGGCACCTACGAGCAGTACTTC.

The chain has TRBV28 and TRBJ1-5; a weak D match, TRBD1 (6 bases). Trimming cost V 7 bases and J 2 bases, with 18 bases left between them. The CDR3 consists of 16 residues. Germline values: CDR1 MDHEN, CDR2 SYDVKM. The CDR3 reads CASTLTRGPGNQPQHF. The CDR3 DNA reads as TGTGCCAGCACCCTCACGCGGGGGCCTGGCAATCAGCCCCAGCATTTT.

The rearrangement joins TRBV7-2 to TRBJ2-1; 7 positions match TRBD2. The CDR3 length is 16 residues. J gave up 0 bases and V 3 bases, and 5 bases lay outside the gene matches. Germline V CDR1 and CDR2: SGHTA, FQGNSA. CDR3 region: CASSFGGSASYNEQFF. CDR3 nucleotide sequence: TGTGCCAGCAGCTTTGGCGGGAGCGCCTCCTACAATGAGCAGTTCTTC.

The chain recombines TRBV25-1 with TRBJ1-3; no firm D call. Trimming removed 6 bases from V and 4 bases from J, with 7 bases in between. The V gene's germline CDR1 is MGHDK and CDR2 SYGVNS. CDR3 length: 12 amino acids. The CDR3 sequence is CASSAWGNTIYF. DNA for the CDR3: TGTGCCAGCAGCGCTTGGGGAAACACCATATATTTT.

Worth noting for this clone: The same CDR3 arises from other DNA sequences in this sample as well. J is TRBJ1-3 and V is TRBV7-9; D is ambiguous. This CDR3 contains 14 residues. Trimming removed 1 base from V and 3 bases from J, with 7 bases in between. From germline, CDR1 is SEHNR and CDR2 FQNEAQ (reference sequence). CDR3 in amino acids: CASSLGQLGNTIYF. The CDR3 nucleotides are TGTGCCAGCAGCTTAGGTCAGCTTGGAAACACCATATATTTT. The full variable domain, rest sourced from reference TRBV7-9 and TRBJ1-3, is DTGVSQNPRHKITKRGQNVTFRCDPISEHNRLYWYRQTLGQGPEFLTYFQNEAQLEKSRLLSDRFSAERPKGSFSTLEIQRTEQGDSAMYLCASSLGQLGNTIYFGEGSWLTVV.

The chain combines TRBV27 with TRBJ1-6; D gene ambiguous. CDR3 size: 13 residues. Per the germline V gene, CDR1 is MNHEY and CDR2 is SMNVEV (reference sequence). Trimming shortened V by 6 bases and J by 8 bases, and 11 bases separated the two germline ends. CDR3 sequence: CASSRLRDSPLHF. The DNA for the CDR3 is TGTGCCAGCAGCAGACTCCGGGATTCACCCCTCCACTTT.

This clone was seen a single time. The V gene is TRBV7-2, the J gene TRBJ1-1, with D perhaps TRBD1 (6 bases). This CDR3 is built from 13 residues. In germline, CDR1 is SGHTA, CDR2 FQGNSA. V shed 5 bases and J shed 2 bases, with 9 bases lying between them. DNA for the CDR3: TGTGCCAGCAGCAACAGGGCAAACACTGAAGCTTTCTTT. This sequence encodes CASSNRANTEAFF.

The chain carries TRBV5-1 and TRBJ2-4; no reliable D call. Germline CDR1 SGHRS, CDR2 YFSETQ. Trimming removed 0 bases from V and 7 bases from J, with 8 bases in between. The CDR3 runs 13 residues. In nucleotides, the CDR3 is TGCGCCAGCAGCTTGGCCTTCACCAACATTCAGTACTTC. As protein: CASSLAFTNIQYF.

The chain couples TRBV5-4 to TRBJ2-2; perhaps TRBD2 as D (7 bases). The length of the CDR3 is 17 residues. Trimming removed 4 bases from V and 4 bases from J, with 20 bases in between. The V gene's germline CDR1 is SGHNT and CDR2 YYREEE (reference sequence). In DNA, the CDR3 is TGTGCCAGCAGCGCTCGAGGGGGGGCGCCGGTCACCGGGGAGCTGTTTTTT. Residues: CASSARGGAPVTGELFF.

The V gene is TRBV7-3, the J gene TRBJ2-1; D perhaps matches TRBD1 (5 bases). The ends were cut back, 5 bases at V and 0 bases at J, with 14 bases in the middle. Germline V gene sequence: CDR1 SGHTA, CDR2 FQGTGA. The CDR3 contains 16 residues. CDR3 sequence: CASSQHLGASYNEQFF. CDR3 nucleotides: TGTGCCAGCAGCCAACATCTAGGGGCCTCCTACAATGAGCAGTTCTTC.

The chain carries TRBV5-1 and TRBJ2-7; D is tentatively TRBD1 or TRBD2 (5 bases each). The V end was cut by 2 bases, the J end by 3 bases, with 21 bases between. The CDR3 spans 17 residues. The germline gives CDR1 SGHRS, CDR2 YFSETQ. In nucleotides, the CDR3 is TGCGCCAGCAGCTTCCGACGGGGAGACTGGGGCCACTACGAGCAGTACTTC. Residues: CASSFRRGDWGHYEQYF.

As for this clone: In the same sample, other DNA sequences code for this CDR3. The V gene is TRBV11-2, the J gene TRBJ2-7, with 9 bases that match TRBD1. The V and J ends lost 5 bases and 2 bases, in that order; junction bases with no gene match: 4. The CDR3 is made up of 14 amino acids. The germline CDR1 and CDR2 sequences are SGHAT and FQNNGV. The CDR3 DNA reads TGTGCCAGCAGCCCGCGGACAGGGGCCTACGAGCAGTACTTC. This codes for CASSPRTGAYEQYF.

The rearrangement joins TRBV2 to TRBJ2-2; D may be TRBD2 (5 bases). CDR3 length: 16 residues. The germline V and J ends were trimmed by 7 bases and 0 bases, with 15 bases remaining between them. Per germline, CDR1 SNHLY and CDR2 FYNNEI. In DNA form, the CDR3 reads TGTGCCAGCAAACTGCAAGGAGGCGCGAACACCGGGGAGCTGTTTTTT. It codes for CASKLQGGANTGELFF. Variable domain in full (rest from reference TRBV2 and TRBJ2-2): EPEVTQTPSHQVTQMGQEVILRCVPISNHLYFYWYRQILGQKVEFLVSFYNNEISEKSEIFDDQFSVERPDGSNFTLKIRSTKLEDSAMYFCASKLQGGANTGELFFGEGSRLTVL.

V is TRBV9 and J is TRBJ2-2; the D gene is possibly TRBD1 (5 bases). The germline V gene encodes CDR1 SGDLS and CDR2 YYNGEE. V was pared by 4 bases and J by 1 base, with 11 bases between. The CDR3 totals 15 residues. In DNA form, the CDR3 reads TGTGCCAGCAGCCACGCAGGACAGAACACCGGGGAGCTGTTTTTT. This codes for CASSHAGQNTGELFF.

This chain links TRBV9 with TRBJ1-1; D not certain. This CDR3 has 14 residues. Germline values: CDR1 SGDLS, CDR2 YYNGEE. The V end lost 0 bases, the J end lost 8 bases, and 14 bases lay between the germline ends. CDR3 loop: CASSVVSRASEAFF. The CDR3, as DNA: TGTGCCAGCAGCGTAGTCAGTCGCGCGTCCGAAGCTTTCTTT.

This chain's CDR3 is CASSVNGQGSRDEQFF. The CDR3 nucleotides read TGTGCCAGCAGCGTAAATGGACAGGGGTCTCGTGATGAGCAGTTCTTC. The chain carries TRBV9 and TRBJ2-1, with TRBD1 matching 9 bases. CDR3 length equals 16 residues. Trimming cost V 1 base and J 8 bases; bases outside gene matches: 10. Germline loops: CDR1 SGDLS, CDR2 YYNGEE.

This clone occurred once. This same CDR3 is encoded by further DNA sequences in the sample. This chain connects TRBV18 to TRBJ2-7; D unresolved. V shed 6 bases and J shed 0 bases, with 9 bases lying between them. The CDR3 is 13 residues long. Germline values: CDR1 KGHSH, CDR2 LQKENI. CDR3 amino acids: CASSPSLSYEQYF. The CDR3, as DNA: TGTGCCAGCTCCCCCAGCCTCTCCTACGAGCAGTACTTC. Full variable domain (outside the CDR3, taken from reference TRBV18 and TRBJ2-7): NAGVMQNPRHLVRRRGQEARLRCSPMKGHSHVYWYRQLPEEGLKFMVYLQKENIIDESGMPKERFSAEFPKEGPSILRIQQVVRGDSAAYFCASSPSLSYEQYFGPGTRLTVT.

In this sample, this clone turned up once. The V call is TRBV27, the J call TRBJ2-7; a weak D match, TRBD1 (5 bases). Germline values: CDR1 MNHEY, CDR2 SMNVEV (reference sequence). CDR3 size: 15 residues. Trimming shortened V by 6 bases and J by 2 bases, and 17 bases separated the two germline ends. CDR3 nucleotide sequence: TGTGCCAGCAGACTTAACAGGAAGTCCCCCTACGAGCAGTACTTC. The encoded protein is CASRLNRKSPYEQYF.

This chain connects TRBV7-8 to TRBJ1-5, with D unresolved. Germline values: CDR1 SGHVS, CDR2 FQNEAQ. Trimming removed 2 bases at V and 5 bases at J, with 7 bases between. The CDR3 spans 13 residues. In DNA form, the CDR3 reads TGTGCCAGCAGCTTATTGGCCGATCAGCCCCAGCATTTT. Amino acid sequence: CASSLLADQPQHF.

The CDR3 loop is CAWDPGLAENYEQYF. The CDR3 nucleotides are TGTGCCTGGGACCCGGGACTAGCCGAGAACTACGAGCAGTACTTC. V is TRBV30 and J is TRBJ2-5; 9 bases line up with TRBD2. The end of the DNA is better explained by TRBJ2-7, so the J call may be wrong. CDR3 length: 15 amino acids. Germline V gene lookup returns CDR1 GTSNPN and CDR2 SVGIG (reference sequence).

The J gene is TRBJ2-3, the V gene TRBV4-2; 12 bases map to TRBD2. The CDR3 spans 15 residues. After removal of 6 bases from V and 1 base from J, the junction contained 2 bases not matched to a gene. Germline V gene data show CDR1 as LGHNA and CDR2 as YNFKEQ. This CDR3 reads CASRRLAGGTDTQYF. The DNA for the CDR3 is TGTGCCAGCAGACGACTAGCGGGAGGCACAGATACGCAGTATTTT.

The CDR3 is CASSVREGGPDTQYF. CDR3 nucleotides: TGTGCCAGCAGCGTGCGGGAGGGCGGGCCAGATACGCAGTATTTT. This chain connects TRBV9 to TRBJ2-3; 9 bases map to TRBD2. This CDR3 comprises 15 residues. Germline-derived CDR1 and CDR2 are SGDLS and YYNGEE. J was trimmed by 4 bases and V by 2 bases; bases with no gene match: 5.

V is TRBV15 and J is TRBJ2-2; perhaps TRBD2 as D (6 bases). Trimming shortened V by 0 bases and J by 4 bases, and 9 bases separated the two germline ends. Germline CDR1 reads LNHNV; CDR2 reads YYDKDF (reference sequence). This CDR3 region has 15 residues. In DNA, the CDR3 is TGTGCCACCAGCAGAGATTGGGGGGTCACCGGGGAGCTGTTTTTT. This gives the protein CATSRDWGVTGELFF.

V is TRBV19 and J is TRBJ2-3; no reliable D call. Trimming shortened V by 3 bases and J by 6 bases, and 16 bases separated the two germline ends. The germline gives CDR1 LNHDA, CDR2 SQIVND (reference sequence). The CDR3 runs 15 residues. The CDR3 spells CASSMGRLYSDTQYF. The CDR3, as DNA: TGTGCCAGTAGTATGGGTCGATTATATTCGGATACGCAGTATTTT.

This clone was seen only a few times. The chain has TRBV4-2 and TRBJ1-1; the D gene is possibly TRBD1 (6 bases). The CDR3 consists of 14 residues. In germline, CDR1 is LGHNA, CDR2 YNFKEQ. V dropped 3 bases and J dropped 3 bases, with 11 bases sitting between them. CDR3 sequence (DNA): TGTGCCAGCAGCCAGCGACAGGAGTACACTGAAGCTTTCTTT. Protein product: CASSQRQEYTEAFF.

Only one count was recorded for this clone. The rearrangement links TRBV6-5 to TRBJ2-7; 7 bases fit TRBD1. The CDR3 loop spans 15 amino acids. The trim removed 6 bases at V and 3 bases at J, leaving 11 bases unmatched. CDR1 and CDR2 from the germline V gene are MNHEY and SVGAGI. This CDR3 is CASSRPGQSFYEQYF. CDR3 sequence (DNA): TGTGCCAGCAGCCGACCGGGACAGAGTTTCTACGAGCAGTACTTC.

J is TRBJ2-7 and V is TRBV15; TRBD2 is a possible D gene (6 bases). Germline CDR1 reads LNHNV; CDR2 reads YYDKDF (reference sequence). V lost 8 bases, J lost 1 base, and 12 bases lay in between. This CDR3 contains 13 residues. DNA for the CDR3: TGTGCCACCTCCCCCCGGGGGTCCTACGAGCAGTACTTC. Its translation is CATSPRGSYEQYF.

The CDR3 sequence: CASSLGTSGRPLHYEQYF. The CDR3 DNA follows: TGCGCCAGCAGCTTGGGGACTAGCGGGAGGCCTCTCCACTACGAGCAGTACTTC. The gene calls are TRBV5-1 and TRBJ2-7, with 14 bases identical to TRBD2. The length of the CDR3 is 18 residues. J lost 3 bases, V lost 0 bases, and 8 bases had no gene match. Germline V gene data show CDR1 as SGHRS and CDR2 as YFSETQ.